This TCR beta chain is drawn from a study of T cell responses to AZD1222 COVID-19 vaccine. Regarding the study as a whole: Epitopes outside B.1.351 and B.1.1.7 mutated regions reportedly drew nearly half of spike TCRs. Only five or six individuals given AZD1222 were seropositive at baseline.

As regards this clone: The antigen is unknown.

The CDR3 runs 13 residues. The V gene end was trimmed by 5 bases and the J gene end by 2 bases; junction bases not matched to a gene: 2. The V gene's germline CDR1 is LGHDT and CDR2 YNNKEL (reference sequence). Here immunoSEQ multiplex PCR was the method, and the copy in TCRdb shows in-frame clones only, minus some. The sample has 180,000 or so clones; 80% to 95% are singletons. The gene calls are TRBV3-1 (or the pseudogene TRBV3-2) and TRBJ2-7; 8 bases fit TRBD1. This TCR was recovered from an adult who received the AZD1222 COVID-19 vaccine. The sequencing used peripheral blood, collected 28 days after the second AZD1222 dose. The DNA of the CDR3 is TGTGCCAGCAGCAAGGGACAGGCCTACGAGCAGTACTTC. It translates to CASSKGQAYEQYF.